This T cell receptor beta chain was identified during a study of T cells in Graves' hyperthyroidism and ophthalmopathy. RNA transcripts were the template for amplifying TCR beta CDR3 regions. The TCR CDR3 first-round RT-PCR relied on the HTBI primer set. TCRdb re-called the multiplex PCR reads with MiXCR, one entry per CDR3 protein. Of about 560,000 distinct CDR3 sequences in the sample, less than 20% were seen once. The V end lost 2 bases, the J end lost 7 bases, and 8 bases lay between the germline ends. This CDR3 region has 12 residues. The germline gives CDR1 LNHNV, CDR2 YYDKDF (reference sequence). There are a few counts of this clonotype. Patients aged 18 to 65 with hyperthyroidism were newly diagnosed, with duration under 2 months. Orbital computed tomography, thyroid ultrasound, serum thyroxine and TRAb, and clinical symptoms together informed the diagnoses.

The sequencing input was blood. This TCR derives from a woman aged 25 to 45 with Graves' hyperthyroidism. The V gene is TRBV15, the J gene TRBJ2-5; weak D call: TRBD2 (6 bases). CDR3 in amino acids: CATSRQEGTQYF. The CDR3 nucleotides are TGTGCCACCAGCAGACAGGAGGGGACCCAGTACTTC.